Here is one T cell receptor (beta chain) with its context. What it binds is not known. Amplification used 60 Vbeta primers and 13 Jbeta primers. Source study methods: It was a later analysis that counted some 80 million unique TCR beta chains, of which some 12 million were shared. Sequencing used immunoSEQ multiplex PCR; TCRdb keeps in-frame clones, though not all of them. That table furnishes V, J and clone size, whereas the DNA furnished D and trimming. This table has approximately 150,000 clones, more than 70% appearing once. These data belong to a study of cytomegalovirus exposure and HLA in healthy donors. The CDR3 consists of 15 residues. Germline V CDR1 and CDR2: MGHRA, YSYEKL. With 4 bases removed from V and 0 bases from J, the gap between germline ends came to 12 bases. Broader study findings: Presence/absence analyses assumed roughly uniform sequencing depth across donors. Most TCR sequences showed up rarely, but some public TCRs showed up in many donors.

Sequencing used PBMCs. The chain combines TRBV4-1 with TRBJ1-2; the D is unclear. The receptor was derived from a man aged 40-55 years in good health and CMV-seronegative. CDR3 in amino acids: CASSPQAISNYGYTF. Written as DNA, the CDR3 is TGCGCCAGCAGCCCTCAGGCGATATCTAACTATGGCTACACCTTC.